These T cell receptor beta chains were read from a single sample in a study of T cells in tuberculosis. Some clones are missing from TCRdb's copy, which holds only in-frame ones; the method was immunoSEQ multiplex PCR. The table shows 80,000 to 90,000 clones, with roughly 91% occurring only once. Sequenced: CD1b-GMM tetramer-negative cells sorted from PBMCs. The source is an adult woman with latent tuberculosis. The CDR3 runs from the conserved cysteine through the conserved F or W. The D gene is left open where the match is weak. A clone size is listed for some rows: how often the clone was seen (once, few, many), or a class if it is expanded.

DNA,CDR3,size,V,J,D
TGTGCCAGCAGCTCCACAGGGGGCCAGCAGCCCCAGCATTTT,CASSSTGGQQPQHF,.,TRBV6-5,TRBJ1-5,TRBD1
TGCGCCAGCAAGCGGGAAACAGGGAAAGGGGACACTGAAGCTTTCTTT,CASKRETGKGDTEAFF,.,TRBV5-1,TRBJ1-1,.
TGTGCCTGGACCAGGGAAACTAATGAAAAACTGTTTTTT,CAWTRETNEKLFF,once,TRBV30,TRBJ1-4,.
TGTGCCAGCAGCCGACTAGCGGATAGCACAGATACGCAGTATTTT,CASSRLADSTDTQYF,.,TRBV7-8,TRBJ2-3,TRBD2
TGTGCCAGCAGTCCAGCGAACACCGGGGAGCTGTTTTTT,CASSPANTGELFF,.,TRBV27,TRBJ2-2,.
TGTGCCAGCAGCCCAAGGGGTCAAGAGACCCAGTACTTC,CASSPRGQETQYF,.,TRBV7-9,TRBJ2-5,.
TGTGCCTGGAGTGTAGGGGTTCGGGATCAGCCCCAGCATTTT,CAWSVGVRDQPQHF,.,TRBV30,TRBJ1-5,.
TGTGCCAGCAGCAAAGAGGGGGGGGACGGGTTTAACACTGAAGCTTTCTTT,CASSKEGGDGFNTEAFF,.,TRBV21-1,TRBJ1-1,.
TGCGCCAGCAGCCAAGCTACAGGGATGGGCAATCAGCCCCAGCATTTT,CASSQATGMGNQPQHF,.,TRBV4-1,TRBJ1-5,.
TGTGCCAGCAGTGCCGGGGGTGGGGGAACTGAAGCTTTCTTT,CASSAGGGGTEAFF,.,TRBV6-1,TRBJ1-1,.
TGTGCCAGCAGTTACTACGGTACGGGCTATGGCTACACCTTC,CASSYYGTGYGYTF,few,TRBV13,TRBJ1-2,.
TGTGCCAGCAGCATGACAGGGGGTAGCAATCAGCCCCAGCATTTT,CASSMTGGSNQPQHF,.,TRBV27,TRBJ1-5,TRBD1
TGTGCCAGCAGTGACTCCCTGACAGGCCATCAACCCACCTTC,CASSDSLTGHQPTF,.,TRBV6-5,TRBJ1-2,.
TGCAGCGCTAGCGGGGGGACCTACAATGAGCAGTTCTTC,CSASGGTYNEQFF,.,TRBV29-1,TRBJ2-1,TRBD2
TGTGCCAGTAGTGAAAGACAGGGGGCGCGGAACACTGAAGCTTTCTTT,CASSERQGARNTEAFF,.,TRBV19,TRBJ1-1,TRBD1
TGTGCCAGCTCACCCATACCTGGGGGGTTAAGGGGAAACACCATATATTTT,CASSPIPGGLRGNTIYF,.,TRBV18,TRBJ1-3,.
TGTGCCAGCAGTCCGGGACAGGTGGGGCAGTACTTC,CASSPGQVGQYF,.,TRBV27,TRBJ2-7,TRBD1
TGTGCCAGCAGCCCCCGGGTCTATGAGCAGTTCTTC,CASSPRVYEQFF,.,TRBV7-9,TRBJ2-1,.
TGTGCCACCAGCATACGCGGCGGGAACCGACAGCTGTTTTTT,CATSIRGGNRQLFF,.,TRBV15,TRBJ2-2,.
TGTGCCAGCAGCTTAGCGCCCAGAAATTCCTACGAGCAGTACTTC,CASSLAPRNSYEQYF,.,TRBV7-9,TRBJ2-7,.
TGTGCCAGCAGTTTAGCAGGGTCGGTGGACGGGGAGCTGTTTTTT,CASSLAGSVDGELFF,.,TRBV27,TRBJ2-2,.
TGTGCCAGCAGCCCAATTGTGGGGACAGGGGCCTTAGATACGCAGTATTTT,CASSPIVGTGALDTQYF,.,TRBV5-5,TRBJ2-3,TRBD1
TGTGCCAGCAGCCAGACTGCCAAAAACATTCAGTACTTC,CASSQTAKNIQYF,.,TRBV5-4,TRBJ2-4,.
TGTGCCAGCAGCTTTGCGGGGGGGCTGAGCTCCTACAATGAGCAGTTCTTC,CASSFAGGLSSYNEQFF,.,TRBV7-6,TRBJ2-1,TRBD2
TGTGCCAGTAGTACCGGGACAACCTACGAGCAGTACTTC,CASSTGTTYEQYF,.,TRBV19,TRBJ2-7,.
TGTGCCAGCAGCTTAGTGAGCGGAGACCTCGGGACTAGCGCGCCCCGAGATGAGCAGTTCTTC,CASSLVSGDLGTSAPRDEQFF,.,TRBV13,TRBJ2-1,TRBD2
TGTGCCAGCAGCAGTACCGGGACAGGGGGCGACGGCTATGGCTACACCTTC,CASSSTGTGGDGYGYTF,.,TRBV7-9,TRBJ1-2,TRBD1
TGTGCCAGCAGTTTAACAGGGTCGGGGCCCTATAATTCACCCCTCCACTTT,CASSLTGSGPYNSPLHF,once,TRBV27,TRBJ1-6,.
TGTGCCAGCAGTGAAGCCCCGGGACAAAGGAACACTGAAGCTTTCTTT,CASSEAPGQRNTEAFF,.,TRBV6-1,TRBJ1-1,.
TGTGCCAGCAGCCCATTAGCAGGGGCTAGCACAGATACGCAGTATTTT,CASSPLAGASTDTQYF,.,TRBV7-9,TRBJ2-3,.
TGTGCCAGCAGTCCAGTACAGGGATTTATGAACACTGAAGCTTTCTTT,CASSPVQGFMNTEAFF,.,TRBV28,TRBJ1-1,.
TGTGCCAGCACAAGGACAGGGGGTTCTGAGCCCCAGCATTTT,CASTRTGGSEPQHF,.,TRBV19,TRBJ1-5,TRBD1
TGTGCCAGCAGGCCAGGGGGCTCGGGGTTGGGCACTGAAGCTTTCTTT,CASRPGGSGLGTEAFF,.,TRBV14,TRBJ1-1,TRBD1
TGTGCCAGCAAAGGGACAGAAAACTCCTACGAGCAGTACTTC,CASKGTENSYEQYF,once,TRBV2,TRBJ2-7,TRBD1
TGTGCCAGCACGATGGCTAGCTACGAGCAGTACTTC,CASTMASYEQYF,.,TRBV2,TRBJ2-7,.
TGCGCCAGCAGCCAGCGACAGGGAGTAGAGACCCAGTACTTC,CASSQRQGVETQYF,.,TRBV4-1,TRBJ2-5,TRBD1
TGTGCCAGCAGCCAAGATCCGGGAAGGCCCCAGCATTTT,CASSQDPGRPQHF,.,TRBV14,TRBJ1-5,.
TGTGCCAGTAGTATTATTTCGGGGAGGCTAGTCGGGGAGCTGTTTTTT,CASSIISGRLVGELFF,.,TRBV19,TRBJ2-2,.
TGTGCCAGCAGCAAAGTTTGGACAGGGATACCCTACGAGCAGTACTTC,CASSKVWTGIPYEQYF,.,TRBV21-1,TRBJ2-7,.
TGTGCCAGCAGCTTGGTCGGGACAGGGAATCAGCCCCAGCATTTT,CASSLVGTGNQPQHF,.,TRBV5-8,TRBJ1-5,TRBD1
TGTGCCAGCAGTTACCCCGACAGTTTCTACACCTTC,CASSYPDSFYTF,.,TRBV6-6,TRBJ1-2,.
TGCGCCAGCAGCCAAGATATGCAATCCAGGGGGCGCATCTATGGCTACACCTTC,CASSQDMQSRGRIYGYTF,.,TRBV4-1,TRBJ1-2,TRBD1
TGTGCCAGCAGCGGCGACAGGGCTGGCTACACCTTC,CASSGDRAGYTF,.,TRBV5-4,TRBJ1-2,TRBD1
TGTGCCAGCAGCGCTACAGGTGCAACTAATGAAAAACTGTTTTTT,CASSATGATNEKLFF,.,TRBV11-2,TRBJ1-4,.
TGCGCCAGCAGTCAGGGCCTAGCCAAAAACATTCAGTACTTC,CASSQGLAKNIQYF,once,TRBV23-1,TRBJ2-4,.
TGTGCCAGCAGCCTAGAGAGGGGGAATTATTCACCCCTCCACTTT,CASSLERGNYSPLHF,.,TRBV7-2,TRBJ1-6,.
TGTGCCATCAGTGAGTCTAAGGTGGGCGACTATGGCTACACCTTC,CAISESKVGDYGYTF,.,TRBV10-3,TRBJ1-2,.
TGTGCCAGCAGCAAATTTTCCAGACCGGGGGCTAATGAAAAACTGTTTTTT,CASSKFSRPGANEKLFF,.,TRBV21-1,TRBJ1-4,.
TGTGCCAGCAGTGACCGTCGGACTAGCGGAGTCACAGATACGCAGTATTTT,CASSDRRTSGVTDTQYF,.,TRBV6-1,TRBJ2-3,TRBD2
TGCAGCGTCGCGACAGGGGCCGGAGGAAACACCATATATTTT,CSVATGAGGNTIYF,.,TRBV29-1,TRBJ1-3,TRBD1
TGTGCCAGCAAAGTCGGGGATGGCTACACCTTC,CASKVGDGYTF,.,TRBV27,TRBJ1-2,.